This entry concerns a single T cell receptor (beta chain). What it recognizes is unknown. Time point noted: persistent/refractory GD, antithyroid drugs over 5 years with positive TRAb. Generation of the TCR library employed RNA extracted from PBMCs. CDR3 length: 17 residues. Trimming cost V 4 bases and J 2 bases, with 17 bases left between them. CDR1 is MGHRA and CDR2 is YSYEKL in the germline V gene. Building of the TCR beta libraries involved iRepertoire HTBI primers and Arm-PCR of CDR3 regions. In TCRdb, the multiplex PCR reads were re-called with MiXCR into one record per CDR3 protein. The table includes approximately 360,000 distinct CDR3 sequences, roughly 25% detected once. The sample belongs to a study of regulatory T cells in long-lasting Graves disease. About the study: Positivity for TSH receptor antibodies plus over 5 years of antithyroid drugs meant persistent Graves' disease. General study results and limits: Patients with persistent disease shared some 2,900 public clonotypes, outpacing the roughly 970 shared by new patients.

The TCR sequence derives from a woman aged 40 to 49 with Graves disease. The chain recombines TRBV4-1 with TRBJ1-4; D is possibly TRBD1 (5 bases). The input for sequencing was peripheral blood mononuclear cells (PBMCs), taken when the disease was refractory, from a patient treated with antithyroid drugs. DNA for the CDR3: TGCGCCAGCAGCCCCCTGGGGCAGGGCCTCACTAATGAAAAACTGTTTTTT. Amino acids: CASSPLGQGLTNEKLFF.